This T cell receptor (beta chain) appears in the sequencing data of a study of long-term antiretroviral therapy in people with HIV. About this clone itself: Its antigen is not identified.

This CDR3 region has 14 residues. Germline loops: CDR1 MGHRA, CDR2 YSYEKL. The germline V and J ends were trimmed by 0 bases and 5 bases, with 10 bases remaining between them. Whole-study findings and limits: Transplant donor controls retained higher diversity, though diversity increased after ART.

Running of the v3.0 immunoSEQ assay took place at survey level. Only in-frame clones appear in the TCRdb table, and some are missing; sequencing was by immunoSEQ multiplex PCR. Of thousands of clones listed, approximately 76% are singletons. There were roughly 0.95-11 million cryopreserved PBMC in the samples before DNA extraction. This clonotype originated in a man aged 35-49 years with HIV. This specimen consisted of unsorted PBMCs, obtained 0.2 years after starting antiretroviral therapy. The V call is TRBV4-1, the J call TRBJ2-5, with D unclear. CDR3 in DNA: TGCGCCAGCAGCCAAGATCGAGGAACGGAGACCCAGTACTTC. It codes for CASSQDRGTETQYF.